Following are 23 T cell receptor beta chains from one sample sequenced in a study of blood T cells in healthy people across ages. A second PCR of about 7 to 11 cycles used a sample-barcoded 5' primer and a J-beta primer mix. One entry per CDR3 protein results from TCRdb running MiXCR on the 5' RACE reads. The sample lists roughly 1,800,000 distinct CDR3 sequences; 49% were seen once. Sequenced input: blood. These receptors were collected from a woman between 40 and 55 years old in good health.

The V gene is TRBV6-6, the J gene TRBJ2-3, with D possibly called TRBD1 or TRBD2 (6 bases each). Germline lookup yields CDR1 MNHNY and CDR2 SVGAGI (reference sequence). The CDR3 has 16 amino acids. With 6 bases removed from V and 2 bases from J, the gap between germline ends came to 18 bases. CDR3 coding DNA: TGTGCCAGCAGCCCCCGGGGGCCAGCCGACACAGATACGCAGTATTTT. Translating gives CASSPRGPADTDTQYF.

CDR3 residues: CASSIDRADSPLHF. The DNA of the CDR3 is TGTGCCAGCAGCATAGACAGGGCTGATTCACCCCTCCACTTT. The chain carries TRBV7-2 and TRBJ1-6, with 7 positions matching TRBD1. The CDR3 is made up of 14 amino acids. Trimming removed 5 bases from V and 8 bases from J; junction bases left unmatched: 6. Germline lookup yields CDR1 SGHTA and CDR2 FQGNSA.

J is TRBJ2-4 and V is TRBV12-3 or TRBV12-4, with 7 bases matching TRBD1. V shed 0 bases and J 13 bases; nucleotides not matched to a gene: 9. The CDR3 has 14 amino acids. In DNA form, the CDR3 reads TGTGCCAGCAGTTTAGCGGGACAGATGGATGGGCAGTACTTC. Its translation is CASSLAGQMDGQYF.

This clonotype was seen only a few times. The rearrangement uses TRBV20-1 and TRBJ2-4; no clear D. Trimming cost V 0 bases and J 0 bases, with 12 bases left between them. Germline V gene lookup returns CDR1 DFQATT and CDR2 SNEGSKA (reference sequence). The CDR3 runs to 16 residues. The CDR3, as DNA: TGCAGTGCTAGAGATCTCCTACACTTAGCCAAAAACATTCAGTACTTC. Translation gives CSARDLLHLAKNIQYF.

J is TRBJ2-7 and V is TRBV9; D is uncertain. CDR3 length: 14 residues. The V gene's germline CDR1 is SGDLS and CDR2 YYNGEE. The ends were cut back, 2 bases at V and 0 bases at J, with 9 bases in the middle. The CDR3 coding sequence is TGTGCCAGCAGCGTTCGAAGGTACTCCTACGAGCAGTACTTC. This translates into CASSVRRYSYEQYF.

The CDR3 region has the DNA TGTGCCAGCAGCTTAATAGGTAGCGGGGAACCACAAGAGACCCAGTACTTC. It is translated as CASSLIGSGEPQETQYF. The chain carries TRBV7-2 and TRBJ2-5; 8 bases are a match to TRBD2. The CDR3 has 17 amino acids. V shed 2 bases and J 2 bases; nucleotides not matched to a gene: 10. In germline, CDR1 is SGHTA, CDR2 FQGNSA.

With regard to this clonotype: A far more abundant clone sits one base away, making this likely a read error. The CDR3 loop reads CAGSQGPYEQYF. CDR3 nucleotide sequence: TGTGCCGGCAGCCAAGGACCCTACGAGCAGTACTTC. The rearrangement links TRBV3-1 to TRBJ2-7; D is undetermined. The germline V gene has CDR1 LGHDT and CDR2 YNNKEL (reference sequence). The CDR3 covers 12 residues.

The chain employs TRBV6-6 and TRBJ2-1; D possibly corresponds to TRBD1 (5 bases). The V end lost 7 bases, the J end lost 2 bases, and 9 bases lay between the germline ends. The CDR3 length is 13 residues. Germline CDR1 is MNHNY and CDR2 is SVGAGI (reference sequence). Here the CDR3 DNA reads TGTGCCAGCAACCAGGGTCCCTACAATGAGCAGTTCTTC. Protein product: CASNQGPYNEQFF.

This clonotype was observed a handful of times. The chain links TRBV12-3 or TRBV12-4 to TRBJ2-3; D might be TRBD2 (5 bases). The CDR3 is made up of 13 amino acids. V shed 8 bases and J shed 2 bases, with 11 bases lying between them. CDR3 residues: CASVGLNTDTQYF. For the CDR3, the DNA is TGTGCCAGCGTCGGACTGAACACAGATACGCAGTATTTT.

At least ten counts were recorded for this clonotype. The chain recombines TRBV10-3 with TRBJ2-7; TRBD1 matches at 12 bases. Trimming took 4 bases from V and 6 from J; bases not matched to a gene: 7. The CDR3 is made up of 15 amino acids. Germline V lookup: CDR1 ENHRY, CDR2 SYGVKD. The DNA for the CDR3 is TGTGCCATCAGTGCACCGGGACAGGGGGCGTCCGAGCAGTACTTC. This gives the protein CAISAPGQGASEQYF.

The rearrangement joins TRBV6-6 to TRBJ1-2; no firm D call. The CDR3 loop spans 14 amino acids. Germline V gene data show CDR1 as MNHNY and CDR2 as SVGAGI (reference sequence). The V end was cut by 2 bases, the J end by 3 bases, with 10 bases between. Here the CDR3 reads CASSYAQRDYGYTF. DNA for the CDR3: TGTGCCAGCAGTTACGCACAAAGAGACTATGGCTACACCTTC.

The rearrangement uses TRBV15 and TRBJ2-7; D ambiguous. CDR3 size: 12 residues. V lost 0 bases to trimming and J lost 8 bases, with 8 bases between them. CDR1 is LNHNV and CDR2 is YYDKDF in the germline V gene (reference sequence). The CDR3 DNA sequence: TGTGCCACCAGCAGAGAGCCGGGCCAGCAGTACTTC. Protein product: CATSREPGQQYF.

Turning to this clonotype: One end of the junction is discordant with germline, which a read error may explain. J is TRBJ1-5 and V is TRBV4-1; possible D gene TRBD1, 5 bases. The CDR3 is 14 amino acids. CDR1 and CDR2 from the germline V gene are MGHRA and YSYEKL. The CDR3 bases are TGCGCCAGCATCCAAGGGGCAGGGAATCAGCCCCAGCATTTT. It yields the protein CASIQGAGNQPQHF.

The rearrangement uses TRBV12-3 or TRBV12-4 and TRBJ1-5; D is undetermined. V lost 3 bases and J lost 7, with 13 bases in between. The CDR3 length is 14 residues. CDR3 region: CASSLGAEGQPQHF. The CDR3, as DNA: TGTGCCAGCAGTTTGGGCGCCGAAGGGCAGCCCCAGCATTTT.

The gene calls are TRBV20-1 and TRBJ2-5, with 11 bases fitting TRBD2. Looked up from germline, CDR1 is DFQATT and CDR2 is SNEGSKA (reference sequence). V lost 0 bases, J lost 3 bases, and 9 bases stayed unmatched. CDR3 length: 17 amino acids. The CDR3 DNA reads TGCAGTGCTAGAGATTTAGTAGCGGGGGGGCTGAAAGAGACCCAGTACTTC. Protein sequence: CSARDLVAGGLKETQYF.

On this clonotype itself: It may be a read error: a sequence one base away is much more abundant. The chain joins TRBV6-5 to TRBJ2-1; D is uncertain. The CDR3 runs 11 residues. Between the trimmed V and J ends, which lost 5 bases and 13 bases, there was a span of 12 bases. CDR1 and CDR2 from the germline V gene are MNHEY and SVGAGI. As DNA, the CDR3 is TGTGCCAGCAGTAAAGAAGAGACCCAGTTCTTC. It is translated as CASSKEETQFF.

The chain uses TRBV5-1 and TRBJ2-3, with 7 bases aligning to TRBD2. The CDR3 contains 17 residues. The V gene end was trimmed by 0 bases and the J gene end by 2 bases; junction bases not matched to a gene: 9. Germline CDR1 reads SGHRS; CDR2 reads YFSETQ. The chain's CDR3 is CASSLGLLAASTDTQYF. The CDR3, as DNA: TGCGCCAGCAGCTTGGGGCTCCTAGCGGCCTCCACAGATACGCAGTATTTT.

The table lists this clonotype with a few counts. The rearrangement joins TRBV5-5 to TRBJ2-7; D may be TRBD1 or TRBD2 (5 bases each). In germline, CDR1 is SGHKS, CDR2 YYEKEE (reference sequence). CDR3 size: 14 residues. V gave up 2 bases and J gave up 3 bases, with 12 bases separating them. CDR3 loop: CASSLTGTNYEQYF. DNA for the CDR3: TGTGCCAGCAGCTTAACCGGGACCAACTACGAGCAGTACTTC.

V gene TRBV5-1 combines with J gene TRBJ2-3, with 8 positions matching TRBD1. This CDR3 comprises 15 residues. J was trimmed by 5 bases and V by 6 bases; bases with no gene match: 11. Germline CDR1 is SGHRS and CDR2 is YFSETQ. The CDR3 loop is CASKTQTGAGDTQYF. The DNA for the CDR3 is TGCGCCAGCAAAACCCAGACAGGGGCCGGAGATACGCAGTATTTT.

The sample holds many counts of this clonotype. In DNA form, the CDR3 reads TGCAGTGCTACCAGGGAGGAAGCCTACGAGCAGTACTTC. Its translation: CSATREEAYEQYF. This chain joins TRBV20-1 and TRBJ2-7, with D maybe TRBD2 (6 bases). The CDR3 has 13 residues. V lost 4 bases to trimming and J lost 2 bases, with 12 bases between them. CDR1 is DFQATT, CDR2 SNEGSKA, per germline (reference sequence).

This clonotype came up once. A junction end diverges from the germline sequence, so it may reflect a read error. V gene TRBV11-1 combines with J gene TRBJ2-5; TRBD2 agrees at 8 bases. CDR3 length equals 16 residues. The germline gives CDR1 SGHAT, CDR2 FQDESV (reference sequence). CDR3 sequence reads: CAGSPSGTSLQETQYF. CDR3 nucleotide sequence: TGTGCCGGCAGCCCGTCCGGGACTAGTCTCCAAGAGACCCAGTACTTC.

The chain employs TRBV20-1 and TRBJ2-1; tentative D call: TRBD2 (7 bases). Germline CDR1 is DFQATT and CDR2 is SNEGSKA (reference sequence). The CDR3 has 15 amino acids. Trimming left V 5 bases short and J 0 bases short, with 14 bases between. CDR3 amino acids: CSAPAGASSYNEQFF. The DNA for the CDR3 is TGCAGTGCTCCGGCGGGGGCCAGCTCCTACAATGAGCAGTTCTTC.

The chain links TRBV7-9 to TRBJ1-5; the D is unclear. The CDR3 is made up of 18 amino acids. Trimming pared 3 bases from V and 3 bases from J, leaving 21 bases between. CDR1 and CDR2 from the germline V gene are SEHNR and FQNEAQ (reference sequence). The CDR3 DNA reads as TGTGCCAGCAGCTTGGAGGGAACGGGTGTACTACACAATCAGCCCCAGCATTTT. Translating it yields CASSLEGTGVLHNQPQHF.